This entry concerns a single T cell receptor beta chain. Its antigen is not identified. The sample belongs to a study of T cells in localized non-small cell lung cancer. Generated by immunoSEQ multiplex PCR, the TCRdb table keeps only in-frame clones and is missing some. This table holds tens of thousands of clones, around 81% found once. Study-level results: Higher blood T cell density tracked longer overall survival. Turning up in adjacent lung were a median around 50 of the top 100 tumor clones. A single tumor region was sequenced, leaving heterogeneity possible.

Trimming left V 5 bases short and J 4 bases short, with 12 bases between. Germline loops: CDR1 SGHAT, CDR2 FQNNGV. The CDR3 consists of 14 residues. The source of this sequence is a woman between 35 and 70 years old with stage II lung adenocarcinoma. This material consisted of PBMCs, taken before any cancer treatment. The chain joins TRBV11-2 to TRBJ1-3; D unclear. The CDR3 region is CASSALAGGNTIYF. DNA for the CDR3: TGTGCCAGCAGCGCCCTAGCGGGGGGAAACACCATATATTTT.